This TCR beta chain comes out of a study of T cell clones after liver transplantation. The wider study: As an antigen-independent comparator, third-party-reactive TCRbeta sequences came from pre-transplant mixed lymphocyte reactions. Standard immunosuppression, with no induction, continued until 12-24 months after transplant.

Produced via immunoSEQ multiplex PCR; TCRdb's table is partial and in-frame only. The data hold roughly 19,000 clones, with more than 80% observed a single time. CD3+CD4+ and CD3+CD8+ cells were FACS-sorted from thawed unstimulated PBMCs. The receptor's source is a human patient who received a liver transplant. Some T cells may be transferred from the graft donor. Sequencing used CD8+ T cells from blood, obtained 46 months after liver transplant.

This CDR3 is CASIEWGAQGNQPQHF. The CDR3 DNA reads as TGTGCCAGCATCGAATGGGGGGCGCAGGGCAATCAGCCCCAGCATTTT. The chain couples TRBV6-6 to TRBJ1-5; tentative D call: TRBD1 (6 bases). Germline CDR1 is MNHNY and CDR2 is SVGAGI (reference sequence). This CDR3 is built from 16 residues. The V end lost 7 bases, the J end lost 2 bases, and 18 bases lay between the germline ends.